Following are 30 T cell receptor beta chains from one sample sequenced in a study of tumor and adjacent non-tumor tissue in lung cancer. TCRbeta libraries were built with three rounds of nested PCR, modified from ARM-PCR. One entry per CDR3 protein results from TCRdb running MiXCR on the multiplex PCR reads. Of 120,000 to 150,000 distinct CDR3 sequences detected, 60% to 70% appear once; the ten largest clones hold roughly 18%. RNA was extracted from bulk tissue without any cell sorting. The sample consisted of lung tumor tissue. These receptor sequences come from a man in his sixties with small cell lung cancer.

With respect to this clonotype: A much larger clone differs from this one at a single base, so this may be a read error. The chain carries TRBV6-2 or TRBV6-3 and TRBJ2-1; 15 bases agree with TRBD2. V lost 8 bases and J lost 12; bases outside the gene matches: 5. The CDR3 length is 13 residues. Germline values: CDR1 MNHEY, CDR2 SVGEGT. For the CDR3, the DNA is TGTGCCAGCGGACTAGCGGGAGGGCGTGGGCAGTTCTTC. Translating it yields CASGLAGGRGQFF.

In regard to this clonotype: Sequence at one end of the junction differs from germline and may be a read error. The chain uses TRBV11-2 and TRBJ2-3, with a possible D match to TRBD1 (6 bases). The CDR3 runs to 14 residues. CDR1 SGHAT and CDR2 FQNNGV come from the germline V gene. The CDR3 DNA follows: TGTGCCAGCAGCTTGTCAGGGGACACAGATACACAGTATTTT. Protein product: CASSLSGDTDTQYF.

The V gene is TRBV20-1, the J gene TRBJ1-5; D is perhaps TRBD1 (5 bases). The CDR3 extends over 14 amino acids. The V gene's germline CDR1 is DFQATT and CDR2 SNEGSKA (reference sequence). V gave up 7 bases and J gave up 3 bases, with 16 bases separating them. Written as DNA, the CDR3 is TGCAGTGTCTGGGACTTGAGTGTCAATCAGCCCCAGCATTTT. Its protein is CSVWDLSVNQPQHF.

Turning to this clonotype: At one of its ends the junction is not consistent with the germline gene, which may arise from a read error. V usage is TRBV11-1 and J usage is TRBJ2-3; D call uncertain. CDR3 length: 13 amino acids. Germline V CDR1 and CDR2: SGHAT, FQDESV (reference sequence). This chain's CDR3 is CASSPGITDMQYF. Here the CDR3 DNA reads TGTGCCAGCAGCCCTGGGATCACAGATATGCAGTATTTT.

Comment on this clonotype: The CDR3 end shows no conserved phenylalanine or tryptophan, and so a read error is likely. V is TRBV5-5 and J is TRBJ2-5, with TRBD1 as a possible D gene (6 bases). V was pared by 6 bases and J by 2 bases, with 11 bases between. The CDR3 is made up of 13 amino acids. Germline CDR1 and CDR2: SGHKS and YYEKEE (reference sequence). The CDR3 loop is CASTRTGQETQYL. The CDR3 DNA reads TGTGCCAGCACCAGAACAGGGCAAGAGACCCAGTACCTC.

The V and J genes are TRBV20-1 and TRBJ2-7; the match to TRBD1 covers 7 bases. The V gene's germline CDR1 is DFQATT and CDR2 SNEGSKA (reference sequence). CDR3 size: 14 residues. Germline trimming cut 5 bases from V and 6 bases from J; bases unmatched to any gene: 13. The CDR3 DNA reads TGCAGTGCTTCGGGACAGTGGGATTCGGGCGAGCAGTACTTC. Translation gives CSASGQWDSGEQYF.

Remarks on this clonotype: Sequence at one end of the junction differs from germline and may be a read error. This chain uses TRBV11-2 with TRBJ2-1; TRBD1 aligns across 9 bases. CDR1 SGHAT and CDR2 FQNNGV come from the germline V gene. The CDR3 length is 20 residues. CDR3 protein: CANSLEYGLSGQGLYNEQFF. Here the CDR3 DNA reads TGTGCCAACAGCTTAGAGTATGGGTTATCGGGACAGGGTCTCTACAATGAGCAGTTCTTC.

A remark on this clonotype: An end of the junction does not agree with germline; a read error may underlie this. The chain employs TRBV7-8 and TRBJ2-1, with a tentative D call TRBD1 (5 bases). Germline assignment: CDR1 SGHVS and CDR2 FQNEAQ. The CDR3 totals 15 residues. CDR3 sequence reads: CASNLLARVNNEQFF. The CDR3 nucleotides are TGTGCCAGCAACTTACTTGCCAGGGTTAACAATGAGCAGTTCTTC.

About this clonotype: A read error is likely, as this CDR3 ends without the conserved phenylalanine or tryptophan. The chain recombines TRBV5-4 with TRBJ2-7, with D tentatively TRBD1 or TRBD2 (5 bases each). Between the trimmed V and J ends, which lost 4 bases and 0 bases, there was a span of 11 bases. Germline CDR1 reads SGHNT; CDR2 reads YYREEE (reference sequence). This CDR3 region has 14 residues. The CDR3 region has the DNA TGTGCCAGCAGCATCCGGGGCAACTCCTACGAGCAGTACTTA. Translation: CASSIRGNSYEQYL.

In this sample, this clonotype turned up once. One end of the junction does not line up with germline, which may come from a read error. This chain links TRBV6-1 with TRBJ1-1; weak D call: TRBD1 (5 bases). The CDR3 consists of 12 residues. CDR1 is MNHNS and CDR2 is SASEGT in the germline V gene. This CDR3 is CASHRGVTEPFF. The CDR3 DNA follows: TGTGCCAGCCACCGGGGCGTGACTGAACCTTTCTTT.

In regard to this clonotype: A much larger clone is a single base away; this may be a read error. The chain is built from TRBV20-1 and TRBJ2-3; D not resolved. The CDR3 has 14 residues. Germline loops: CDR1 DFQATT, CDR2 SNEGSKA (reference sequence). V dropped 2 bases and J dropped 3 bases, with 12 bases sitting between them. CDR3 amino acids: CSARYGLRTDTQYF. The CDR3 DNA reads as TGCAGTGCTAGATATGGGTTACGTACAGATACGCAGTATTTT.

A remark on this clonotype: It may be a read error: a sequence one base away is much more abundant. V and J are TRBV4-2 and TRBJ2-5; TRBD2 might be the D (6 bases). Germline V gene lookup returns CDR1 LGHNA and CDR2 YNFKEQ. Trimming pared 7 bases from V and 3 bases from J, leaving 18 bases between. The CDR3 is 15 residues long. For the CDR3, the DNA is TGTGCCAGCATCCTGAGTTCCCGGGAGAAAGAGACCCAGTACTTC. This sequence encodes CASILSSREKETQYF.

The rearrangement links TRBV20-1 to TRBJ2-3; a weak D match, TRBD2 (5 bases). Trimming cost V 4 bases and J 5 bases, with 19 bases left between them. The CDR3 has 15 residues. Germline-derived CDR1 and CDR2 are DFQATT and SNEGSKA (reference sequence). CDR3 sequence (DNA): TGCAGTGCTATGGACTTCCGTCGATATATAGATACGCAGTATTTT. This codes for CSAMDFRRYIDTQYF.

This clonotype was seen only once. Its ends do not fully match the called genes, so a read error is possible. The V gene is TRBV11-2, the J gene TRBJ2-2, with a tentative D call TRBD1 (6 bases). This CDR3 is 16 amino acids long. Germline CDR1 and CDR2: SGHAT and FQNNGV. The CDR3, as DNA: TGTGCCAGGAGCTTACGGTGGGAAGGGGACACCGGGGAACTGTTTTTT. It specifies CARSLRWEGDTGELFF.

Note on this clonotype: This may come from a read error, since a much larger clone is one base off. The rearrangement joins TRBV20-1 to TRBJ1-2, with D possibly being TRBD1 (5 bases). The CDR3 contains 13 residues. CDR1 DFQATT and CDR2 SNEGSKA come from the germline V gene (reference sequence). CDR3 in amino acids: CSATTGGRYDYTF. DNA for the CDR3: TGCAGTGCTACTACAGGTGGTCGCTATGACTACACCTTC.

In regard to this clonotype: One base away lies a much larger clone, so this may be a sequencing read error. Here the CDR3 DNA reads TGTGCCAGCAGCGAAGGAGCTAGCGGGACCCACATCGGGGAGCTGTTTTTT. This translates into CASSEGASGTHIGELFF. The V and J genes are TRBV4-2 and TRBJ2-2; 9 positions agree with TRBD2. Germline V CDR1 and CDR2: LGHNA, YNFKEQ. Trimming cost V 5 bases and J 7 bases; bases outside gene matches: 14. The CDR3 sequence is 17 residues long.

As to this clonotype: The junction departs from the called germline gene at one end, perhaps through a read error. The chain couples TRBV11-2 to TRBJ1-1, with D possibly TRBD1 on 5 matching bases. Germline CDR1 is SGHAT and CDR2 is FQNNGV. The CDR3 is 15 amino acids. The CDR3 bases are TGTGCAAGCAGCATACCCGGGGCAAAGAACACTGATGCTTTCTTT. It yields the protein CASSIPGAKNTDAFF.

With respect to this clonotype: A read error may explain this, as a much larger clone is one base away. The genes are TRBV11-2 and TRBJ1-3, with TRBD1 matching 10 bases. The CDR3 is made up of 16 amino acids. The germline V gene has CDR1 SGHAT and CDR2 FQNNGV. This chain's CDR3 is CVSSGTGVSSGNTIYF. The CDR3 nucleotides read TGTGTCAGCAGCGGGACAGGGGTCTCTTCTGGAAACACCATATATTTT.

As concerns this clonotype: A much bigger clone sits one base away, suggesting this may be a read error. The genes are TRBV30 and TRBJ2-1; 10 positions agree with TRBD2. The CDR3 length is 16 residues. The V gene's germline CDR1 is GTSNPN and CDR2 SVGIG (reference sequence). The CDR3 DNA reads TGTGCCTGGACCATAGGGGAGCGGGAGGGCCAGAATGATCAGTTCTTC. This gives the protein CAWTIGEREGQNDQFF.

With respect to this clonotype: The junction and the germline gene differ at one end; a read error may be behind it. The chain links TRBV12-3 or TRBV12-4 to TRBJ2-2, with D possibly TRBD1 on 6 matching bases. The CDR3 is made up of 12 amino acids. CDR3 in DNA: TGTGTCAGCAGCAGGGGAACCGGGGAGCTGTTTTTT. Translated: CVSSRGTGELFF.

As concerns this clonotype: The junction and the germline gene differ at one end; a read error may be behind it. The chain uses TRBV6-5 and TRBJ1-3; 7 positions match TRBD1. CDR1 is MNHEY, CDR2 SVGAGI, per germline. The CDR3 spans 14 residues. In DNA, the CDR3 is TGTGCAAGCAGTTACTCAGGGGGTGCAAATACCATATATTTT. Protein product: CASSYSGGANTIYF.

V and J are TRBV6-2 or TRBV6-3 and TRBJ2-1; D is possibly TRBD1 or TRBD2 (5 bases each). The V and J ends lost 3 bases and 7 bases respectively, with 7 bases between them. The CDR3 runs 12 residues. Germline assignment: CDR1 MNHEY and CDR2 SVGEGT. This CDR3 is CASSYEGNEQFF. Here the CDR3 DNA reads TGTGCCAGCAGTTATGAGGGGAATGAGCAGTTCTTC.

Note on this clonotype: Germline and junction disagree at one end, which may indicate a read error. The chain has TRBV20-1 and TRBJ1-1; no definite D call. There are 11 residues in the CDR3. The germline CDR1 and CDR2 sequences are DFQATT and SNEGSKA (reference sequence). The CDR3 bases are TGCAGTGGTGGAGGCGAGTGGGGAGCTCTCTTT. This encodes CSGGGEWGALF.

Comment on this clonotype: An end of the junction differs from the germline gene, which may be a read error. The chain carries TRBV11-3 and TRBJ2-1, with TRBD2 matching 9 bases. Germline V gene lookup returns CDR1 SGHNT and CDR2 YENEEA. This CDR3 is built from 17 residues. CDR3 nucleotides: TGTGTCAGCAGTCGGACTGGCGGGAGGGCCGGGAGAAATGAGCAGTTCTTC. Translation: CVSSRTGGRAGRNEQFF.

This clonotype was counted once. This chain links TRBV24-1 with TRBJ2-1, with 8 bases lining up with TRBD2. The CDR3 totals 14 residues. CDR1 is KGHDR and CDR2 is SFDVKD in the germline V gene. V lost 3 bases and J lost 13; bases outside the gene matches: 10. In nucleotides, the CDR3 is TGTGCCACCAGTGATAGTGGTAGCGGGACCCTTCAGTTCTTC. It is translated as CATSDSGSGTLQFF.

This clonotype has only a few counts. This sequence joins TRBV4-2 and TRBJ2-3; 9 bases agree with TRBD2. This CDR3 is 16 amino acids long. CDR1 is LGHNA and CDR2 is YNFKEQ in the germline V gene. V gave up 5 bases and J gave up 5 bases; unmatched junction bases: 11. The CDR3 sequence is CASSVAGGRALDTQYF. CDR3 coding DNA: TGTGCCAGCAGCGTGGCGGGCGGGAGGGCCCTAGATACGCAGTATTTT.

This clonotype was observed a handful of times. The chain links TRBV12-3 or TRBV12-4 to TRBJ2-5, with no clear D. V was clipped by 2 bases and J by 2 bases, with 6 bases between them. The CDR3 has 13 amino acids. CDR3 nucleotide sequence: TGTGCCAGCAGTTTAAACAGTCAAGAGACCCAGTACTTC. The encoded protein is CASSLNSQETQYF.

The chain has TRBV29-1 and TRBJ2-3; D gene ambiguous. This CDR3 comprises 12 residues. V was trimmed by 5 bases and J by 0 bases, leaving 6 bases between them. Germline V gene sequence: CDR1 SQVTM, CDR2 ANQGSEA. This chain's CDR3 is CSVHPSTDTQYF. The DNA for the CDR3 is TGCAGCGTTCACCCCAGCACAGATACGCAGTATTTT.

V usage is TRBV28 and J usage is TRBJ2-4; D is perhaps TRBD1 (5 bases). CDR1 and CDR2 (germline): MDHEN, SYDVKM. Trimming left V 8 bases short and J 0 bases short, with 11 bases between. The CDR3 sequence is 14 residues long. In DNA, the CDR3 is TGTGCCAGCGTCTCAGGGCAAGCCAAAAACATTCAGTACTTC. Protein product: CASVSGQAKNIQYF.

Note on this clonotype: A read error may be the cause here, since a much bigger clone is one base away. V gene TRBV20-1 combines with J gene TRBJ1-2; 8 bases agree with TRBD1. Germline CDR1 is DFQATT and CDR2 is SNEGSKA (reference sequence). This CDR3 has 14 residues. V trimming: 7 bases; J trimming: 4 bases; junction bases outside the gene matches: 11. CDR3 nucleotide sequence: TGCAGTGTTAGCGAAGGACAGGGTGGCTATGGCTACACCTTC. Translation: CSVSEGQGGYGYTF.